What follows are 23 T cell receptor beta chains derived from one specimen sequenced in a study of T-cell memory formation after mild COVID-19. From the 5' RACE reads, TCRdb called clonotypes with MiXCR, one entry per CDR3 protein. Of more than 250,000 distinct CDR3 sequences in the sample, around 16% are singletons; the top ten hold more than 20%. The source material was PBMCs or a T cell subset sorted from them (not recorded which). These receptors all stem from a man aged 18 to 29 who had mild COVID-19 (a few samples of this study predate the infection). Cell type and time point are not known.

This clonotype has a handful of counts. The gene calls are TRBV27 and TRBJ2-1; the match to TRBD2 covers 15 bases. The CDR3 is made up of 15 amino acids. V trimming: 7 bases; J trimming: 9 bases; junction bases outside the gene matches: 7. Germline V gene lookup returns CDR1 MNHEY and CDR2 SMNVEV (reference sequence). CDR3 sequence reads: CASTRTSGGAGEQFF. Here the CDR3 DNA reads TGTGCCAGCACAAGGACTAGCGGGGGGGCGGGTGAGCAGTTCTTC.

The rearrangement joins TRBV7-2 to TRBJ1-1, with D possibly matching TRBD1 (6 bases). Germline CDR1 and CDR2: SGHTA and FQGNSA. Trimming took 1 base from V and 0 from J, leaving 12 bases between them. There are 16 residues in the CDR3. The CDR3 is CASSLVGGAMNTEAFF. As DNA, the CDR3 is TGTGCCAGCAGCTTAGTTGGGGGGGCGATGAACACTGAAGCTTTCTTT.

The chain is built from TRBV15 and TRBJ2-5; tentatively, D is TRBD2 (6 bases). Germline values: CDR1 LNHNV, CDR2 YYDKDF (reference sequence). There are 15 residues in the CDR3. V lost 0 bases and J lost 2, with 10 bases in between. The CDR3: CATSRDPGVQETQYF. Written as DNA, the CDR3 is TGTGCCACCAGCAGAGATCCGGGAGTGCAAGAGACCCAGTACTTC. Full variable domain (rest looked up from reference TRBV15 and TRBJ2-5): DAMVIQNPRYQVTQFGKPVTLSCSQTLNHNVMYWYQQKSSQAPKLLFHYYDKDFNNEADTPDNFQSRRPNTSFCFLDIRSPGLGDTAMYLCATSRDPGVQETQYFGPGTRLLVL.

This clonotype was recorded a few times. The chain joins TRBV12-3 or TRBV12-4 to TRBJ2-1, with D perhaps TRBD1 (5 bases). CDR3 length: 20 amino acids. Trimming cost V 3 bases and J 4 bases, with 28 bases left between them. CDR3 DNA sequence: TGTGCCAGCAGTTTCGGACCCCTGGGGCGGCGATCGGCCCTATACAATGAGCAGTTCTTC. It is translated as CASSFGPLGRRSALYNEQFF.

In this sample, this clonotype turned up many times. The chain couples TRBV15 to TRBJ2-5; D may be TRBD1 (5 bases). CDR1 and CDR2 (germline): LNHNV, YYDKDF (reference sequence). V was trimmed by 3 bases and J by 1 base, leaving 18 bases between them. This CDR3 has 17 residues. CDR3 DNA: TGTGCCACCAGCAGGGCGCAGGGTACAAGACTCCAAGAGACCCAGTACTTC. This gives the protein CATSRAQGTRLQETQYF.

The chain couples TRBV10-3 to TRBJ1-2; tentatively, D is TRBD1 (6 bases). The CDR3 runs 14 residues. The germline V gene encodes CDR1 ENHRY and CDR2 SYGVKD. Trimming shortened V by 6 bases and J by 7 bases, and 18 bases separated the two germline ends. CDR3 residues: CAIRPQGTYPGYTF. In DNA form, the CDR3 reads TGTGCCATCAGACCACAGGGAACCTACCCTGGCTACACCTTC.

Only a few counts were recorded for this clonotype. The chain couples TRBV9 to TRBJ2-1; TRBD1 aligns across 10 bases. CDR3 length equals 15 residues. Germline CDR1 is SGDLS and CDR2 is YYNGEE. V lost 4 bases to trimming and J lost 6 bases; unmatched junction nucleotides: 7. Written as DNA, the CDR3 is TGTGCCAGCAGCCGACAGGGGGCAGGGATCAATGAGCAGTTCTTC. Translated: CASSRQGAGINEQFF.

The chain is built from TRBV6-2 or TRBV6-3 and TRBJ2-1; D not certain. The germline CDR1 and CDR2 sequences are MNHEY and SVGEGT. The germline V and J ends were trimmed by 0 bases and 6 bases, with 12 bases remaining between them. The CDR3 totals 15 residues. CDR3 nucleotides: TGTGCCAGCAGTTACTCGGGCTCAGGTTTCAATGAGCAGTTCTTC. Translated: CASSYSGSGFNEQFF.

Many counts were recorded for this clonotype. The rearrangement links TRBV5-1 to TRBJ2-2, with D possibly called TRBD1 or TRBD2 (6 bases each). Germline-derived CDR1 and CDR2 are SGHRS and YFSETQ. The V end lost 3 bases, the J end lost 6 bases, and 18 bases lay between the germline ends. This CDR3 contains 16 residues. CDR3 loop: CASSSGDTFSPGELFF. CDR3 coding DNA: TGCGCCAGCAGCTCGGGGGACACCTTCTCCCCCGGGGAGCTGTTTTTT.

This clonotype was picked up many times. The chain couples TRBV12-3 or TRBV12-4 to TRBJ1-1, with D perhaps TRBD1 (5 bases). There are 12 residues in the CDR3. Trimming pared 3 bases from V and 5 bases from J, leaving 7 bases between. DNA of the CDR3: TGTGCCAGCAGTTTTTGGGGGACTGAAGCTTTCTTT. Translated, it gives CASSFWGTEAFF.

V is TRBV19 and J is TRBJ1-5; 10 bases map to TRBD1. J was trimmed by 6 bases and V by 6 bases; bases with no gene match: 11. Germline V lookup: CDR1 LNHDA, CDR2 SQIVND (reference sequence). The CDR3 extends over 16 amino acids. The DNA of the CDR3 is TGTGCCAGTAGCCCCCCCGACAGGGGGCTCGGTCAGCCCCAGCATTTT. This encodes CASSPPDRGLGQPQHF.

The gene calls are TRBV6-5 and TRBJ2-1, with TRBD2 matching 11 bases. J gave up 0 bases and V 6 bases, and 7 bases lay outside the gene matches. CDR1 MNHEY and CDR2 SVGAGI come from the germline V gene. This CDR3 region has 17 residues. Written as DNA, the CDR3 is TGTGCCAGCAGACCTAGCGGGGGGACCTACTCCTACAATGAGCAGTTCTTC. It encodes CASRPSGGTYSYNEQFF.

The CDR3 is CSATRDRRNQPQHF. CDR3 DNA: TGCAGTGCAACCCGGGACAGGCGCAATCAGCCCCAGCATTTT. The chain recombines TRBV20-1 with TRBJ1-5; 8 bases line up with TRBD1. This CDR3 contains 14 residues. Trimming took 6 bases from V and 2 from J; bases not matched to a gene: 6. Germline V lookup: CDR1 DFQATT, CDR2 SNEGSKA (reference sequence).

The chain links TRBV12-3 or TRBV12-4 to TRBJ1-1, with D uncertain. V was shortened by 7 bases and J by 4 bases, with 16 bases between the two germline ends. This CDR3 region has 14 residues. DNA for the CDR3: TGTGCCAGCATCCTGAGGACGTTCGGCACTGAAGCTTTCTTT. Its protein is CASILRTFGTEAFF.

This clonotype turned up a few times. The chain is built from TRBV12-3 or TRBV12-4 and TRBJ2-7, with 8 positions matching TRBD1. This CDR3 spans 14 amino acids. V shed 1 base and J 6 bases; nucleotides not matched to a gene: 5. The CDR3 loop is CASSLGDRLREQYV. As DNA, the CDR3 is TGTGCCAGCAGTTTAGGGGACAGGTTGCGCGAGCAGTACGTC.

The V call is TRBV5-6, the J call TRBJ2-1; no reliable D call. The V gene's germline CDR1 is SGHDT and CDR2 YYEEEE. V lost 1 base, J lost 4 bases, and 12 bases lay in between. The CDR3 loop spans 15 amino acids. In DNA, the CDR3 is TGTGCCAGCAGCTTGAAGACACGAACATACAATGAGCAGTTCTTC. It specifies CASSLKTRTYNEQFF.

This clonotype was observed a handful of times. The chain recombines TRBV7-2 with TRBJ1-2; 8 bases are a match to TRBD1. This CDR3 has 15 residues. V was pared by 5 bases and J by 0 bases, with 5 bases of the junction left unmatched. CDR1 is SGHTA and CDR2 is FQGNSA in the germline V gene. CDR3 protein: CASSPGQVANYGYTF. CDR3 nucleotide sequence: TGTGCCAGCAGCCCGGGACAGGTCGCTAACTATGGCTACACCTTC.

V gene TRBV4-3 combines with J gene TRBJ2-1; weak D call: TRBD1 (5 bases). The V end lost 8 bases, the J end lost 0 bases, and 14 bases lay between the germline ends. Germline assignment: CDR1 LGHNA and CDR2 YSLEER. This CDR3 spans 15 amino acids. The CDR3 nucleotides are TGCGCCAGCCAAAACCACAGGAGCTCCTACAATGAGCAGTTCTTC. It is translated as CASQNHRSSYNEQFF.

The genes are TRBV9 and TRBJ2-3, with TRBD2 matching over 9 bases. Looked up from germline, CDR1 is SGDLS and CDR2 is YYNGEE. V lost 1 base, J lost 0 bases, and 18 bases stayed unmatched. The CDR3 runs 21 residues. The CDR3 spells CASSVTAIAGATHLSTDTQYF. The DNA of the CDR3 is TGTGCCAGCAGCGTAACGGCAATAGCGGGGGCTACACACCTTAGCACAGATACGCAGTATTTT.

This clonotype has just a few counts. A junction boundary mismatches the germline segment, possibly from a read error. J is TRBJ2-3 and V is TRBV7-2; 11 bases agree with TRBD1. Germline-derived CDR1 and CDR2 are SGHTA and FQGNSA. There are 15 residues in the CDR3. The CDR3 here is CASSVADRGLGTQYF. CDR3 nucleotides: TGTGCCAGCAGCGTAGCGGACAGGGGGCTTGGTACGCAGTATTTT.

This clonotype turned up a few times. The CDR3 coding sequence is TGTGCCAGCAGTAGAGCCGGGACTAGCGGGTACAATGAGCAGTTCTTC. Translating gives CASSRAGTSGYNEQFF. This chain uses TRBV12-3 or TRBV12-4 with TRBJ2-1, with 12 bases lining up with TRBD2. The V segment lost 5 bases and the J segment 4 bases; nucleotides outside the gene matches: 6. The CDR3 extends over 16 amino acids.

The genes are TRBV7-9 and TRBJ2-1; D is possibly TRBD1 (6 bases). Trimming took 6 bases from V and 4 from J, leaving 10 bases between them. Germline V gene lookup returns CDR1 SEHNR and CDR2 FQNEAQ (reference sequence). The CDR3 is made up of 13 amino acids. The CDR3 nucleotides are TGTGCCAGCAGGATGGACAGTTACAATGAGCAGTTCTTC. Translation gives CASRMDSYNEQFF.

This clonotype was seen a few times. V is TRBV7-2 and J is TRBJ2-7; TRBD1 might be the D (6 bases). The ends were cut back, 1 base at V and 11 bases at J, with 15 bases in the middle. The CDR3 is made up of 13 amino acids. The germline gives CDR1 SGHTA, CDR2 FQGNSA. The CDR3 spells CASSLGSQAGEYF. The CDR3 DNA is TGTGCCAGCAGCTTAGGGTCCCAAGCAGGGGAGTACTTC.